A single sample is the source of the 14 T cell receptor beta chains below, sequenced in a study of T cell responses to AZD1222 COVID-19 vaccine. Using immunoSEQ multiplex PCR, the repertoire was profiled, and TCRdb retains in-frame clones only, with some absent. Of about 150,000 clones in the sample, 70% to 90% were seen once. Sequencing used peripheral blood, obtained on day 0 of MenACWY control vaccination. The receptor source for this set is an adult in good health.

The genes are TRBV6-2 or TRBV6-3 and TRBJ1-5, with a weak D call TRBD1 (5 bases). There are 18 residues in the CDR3. The V gene's germline CDR1 is MNHEY and CDR2 SVGEGT. V was clipped by 0 bases and J by 0 bases, with 15 bases between them. The CDR3 here is CASSYSLGGGISNQPQHF. The CDR3 bases are TGTGCCAGCAGTTACTCTCTAGGCGGGGGAATTAGCAATCAGCCCCAGCATTTT.

The chain links TRBV14 to TRBJ1-4, with unresolved D. This CDR3 is built from 13 residues. Germline V gene lookup returns CDR1 SGHDN and CDR2 FVKESK. V lost 3 bases to trimming and J lost 8 bases, with 10 bases between them. The CDR3 loop reads CASSQGRREKLFF. The CDR3 coding sequence is TGTGCCAGCAGCCAGGGGAGGAGGGAAAAACTGTTTTTT.

V gene TRBV23-1 combines with J gene TRBJ2-7; TRBD2 is a possible D gene (8 bases). TRBV23-1 is an ORF for which the function is uncertain. The CDR3 has 14 residues. Trimming cost V 3 bases and J 9 bases, with 18 bases left between them. The chain's CDR3 is CASSHGTAGDGQYF. The CDR3, as DNA: TGCGCCAGCAGTCATGGGACAGCGGGGGATGGGCAGTACTTC.

The chain uses TRBV28 and TRBJ1-2, with 8 bases lining up with TRBD1. J lost 4 bases, V lost 7 bases, and 11 bases had no gene match. The CDR3 sequence is 15 residues long. In germline, CDR1 is MDHEN, CDR2 SYDVKM. CDR3 protein: CASNPSGTGAYGYTF. The CDR3 bases are TGTGCCAGCAATCCCTCCGGGACAGGAGCCTATGGCTACACCTTC.

This sequence joins TRBV11-3 and TRBJ2-7; D unresolved. The CDR3 totals 12 residues. Trimming stripped 4 bases from V and 6 bases from J, with 10 bases between. Germline assignment: CDR1 SGHNT and CDR2 YENEEA. CDR3 sequence: CASSSSSPEQYF. The DNA of the CDR3 is TGTGCCAGCAGCTCTAGTAGCCCCGAGCAGTACTTC.

The rearrangement joins TRBV7-6 to TRBJ2-3; 9 bases fit TRBD2. Germline V CDR1 and CDR2: SGHVS, FNYEAQ. The V and J ends lost 0 bases and 2 bases, in that order; junction bases with no gene match: 9. CDR3 length: 18 amino acids. The CDR3 loop is CASSLASAGGFITDTQYF. The CDR3 coding sequence is TGTGCCAGCAGCTTAGCGTCGGCGGGGGGGTTTATCACAGATACGCAGTATTTT. The full variable domain, with the rest looked up from reference TRBV7-6 and TRBJ2-3, is GAGVSQSPRYKVTKRGQDVALRCDPISGHVSLYWYRQALGQGPEFLTYFNYEAQQDKSGLPNDRFSAERPEGSISTLTIQRTEQRDSAMYRCASSLASAGGFITDTQYFGPGTRLTVL.

This clone showed up just a few times. The CDR3 region has the DNA TGTGCCAGCAGTCGAGCGGCTAGCGGGAGCTACAATGAGCAGTTCTTC. Translating gives CASSRAASGSYNEQFF. The J gene is TRBJ2-1, the V gene TRBV2; 10 nucleotides line up with TRBD2. V lost 5 bases to trimming and J lost 3 bases; unmatched junction nucleotides: 7. This CDR3 contains 16 residues. CDR1 SNHLY and CDR2 FYNNEI come from the germline V gene.

A few counts support this clone. The chain uses TRBV11-2 and TRBJ2-7; tentatively, D is TRBD2 (6 bases). The CDR3 is 17 residues long. Germline V lookup: CDR1 SGHAT, CDR2 FQNNGV. V lost 4 bases, J lost 4 bases, and 23 bases lay in between. The CDR3 sequence is CASSSPGRERAKYEQYF. The CDR3 bases are TGTGCCAGCAGCTCCCCCGGGAGAGAGCGGGCCAAATACGAGCAGTACTTC.

V is TRBV3-1 (or the pseudogene TRBV3-2) and J is TRBJ2-3; 9 bases map to TRBD2. This CDR3 is 17 amino acids long. The germline CDR1 and CDR2 sequences are LGHDT and YNNKEL (reference sequence). The J segment lost 4 bases and the V segment lost 3 bases, leaving 11 bases of the junction unmatched. The CDR3: CASSHWGERGDADTQYF. The CDR3, as DNA: TGTGCCAGCAGCCACTGGGGTGAGCGGGGGGACGCAGATACGCAGTATTTT.

This clone was detected only a few times. The chain joins TRBV2 to TRBJ2-7, with 7 bases lining up with TRBD1. This CDR3 has 15 amino acids. Losses at the gene ends were 7 bases for V and 5 bases for J; bases not matched to a gene: 14. Germline V gene sequence: CDR1 SNHLY, CDR2 FYNNEI. Written as DNA, the CDR3 is TGTGCCAGCATGAGACAGGGAACAGCACGCGACGAGCAGTACTTC. Amino acids: CASMRQGTARDEQYF.

This chain uses TRBV7-9 with TRBJ1-6, with D unclear. Trimming removed 4 bases at V and 7 bases at J, with 5 bases between. Germline loops: CDR1 SEHNR, CDR2 FQNEAQ (reference sequence). This CDR3 is 12 amino acids long. The CDR3 DNA sequence: TGTGCCAGCAGCTCCACGAATTCACCCCTCCACTTT. Its translation is CASSSTNSPLHF.

The chain couples TRBV18 to TRBJ2-7; tentatively, D is TRBD1 (6 bases). The CDR3 spans 15 residues. V lost 0 bases, J lost 3 bases, and 12 bases lay in between. Germline lookup yields CDR1 KGHSH and CDR2 LQKENI. The CDR3 bases are TGTGCCAGCTCACCACCCGGACAGAGGAGCTACGAGCAGTACTTC. Its protein product is CASSPPGQRSYEQYF.

The J gene is TRBJ2-1, the V gene TRBV6-1; no clear D gene. CDR1 and CDR2 (germline): MNHNS, SASEGT. V shed 3 bases and J shed 3 bases, with 12 bases lying between them. CDR3 length: 15 amino acids. The CDR3 here is CASSDGTAVYNEQFF. The CDR3 DNA is TGTGCCAGCAGTGATGGTACAGCCGTCTACAATGAGCAGTTCTTC.

The chain couples TRBV7-7 to TRBJ1-4, with 9 nucleotides matching TRBD1. V trimming: 6 bases; J trimming: 3 bases; junction bases outside the gene matches: 8. CDR3 length: 16 amino acids. Per the germline V gene, CDR1 is SSHAT and CDR2 is FNYEAQ (reference sequence). CDR3 in amino acids: CASRLARTGANEKLFF. The CDR3 nucleotides are TGTGCCAGCAGGCTAGCCCGGACAGGGGCTAATGAAAAACTGTTTTTT.